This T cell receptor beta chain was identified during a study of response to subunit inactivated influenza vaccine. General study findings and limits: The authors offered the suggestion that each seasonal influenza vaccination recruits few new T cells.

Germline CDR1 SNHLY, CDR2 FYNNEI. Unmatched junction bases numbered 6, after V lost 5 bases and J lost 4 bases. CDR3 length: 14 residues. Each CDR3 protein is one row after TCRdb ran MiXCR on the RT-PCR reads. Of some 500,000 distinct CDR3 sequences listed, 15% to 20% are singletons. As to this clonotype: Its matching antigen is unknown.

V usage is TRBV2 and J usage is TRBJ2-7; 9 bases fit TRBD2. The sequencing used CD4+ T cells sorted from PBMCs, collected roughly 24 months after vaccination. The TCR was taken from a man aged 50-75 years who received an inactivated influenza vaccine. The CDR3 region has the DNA TGTGCCAGCAGTTGGGCTAGCGGGAATTACGAGCAGTACTTC. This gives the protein CASSWASGNYEQYF.